A selection of T cell receptor beta chains follows, all from one sample in a study of T cell responses to AZD1222 COVID-19 vaccine. The protocol was immunoSEQ multiplex PCR, while the TCRdb copy is restricted to in-frame clones and leaves out a portion. The profile covers some 87,000 clones, with around 90% appearing a single time and around 5% taken by the ten largest. The sample was peripheral blood, taken on day 0 of MenACWY control vaccination. Receptors were obtained from an adult in good health. Each CDR3 is given with its conserved first and last residue. The D gene is left open where the match is weak. A clone size is listed for some rows: how often the clone was seen (once, few, many), or a class if it is expanded.

abundance	v_gene	d_gene	j_gene	CDR3aa	CDR3nt
.	TRBV6-5	.	TRBJ1-1	CASSFQGFATEAFF	TGTGCCAGCAGTTTCCAGGGTTTTGCCACTGAAGCTTTCTTT
.	TRBV3-1/TRBV3-2	.	TRBJ1-2	CASSQTQGSNYGYTF	TGTGCCAGCAGCCAGACACAGGGATCTAACTATGGCTACACCTTC
.	TRBV19	.	TRBJ2-1	CASSTSGTANNEQFF	TGTGCCAGTAGTACCAGCGGGACAGCAAACAATGAGCAGTTCTTC
.	TRBV5-4	TRBD2	TRBJ2-1	CARSRGGGGAPYNEQFF	TGTGCCCGCAGCCGCGGGGGCGGGGGGGCCCCCTACAATGAGCAGTTCTTC
.	TRBV2	.	TRBJ2-6	CASTGTASSGANVLTF	TGTGCCAGCACAGGGACGGCGAGCTCTGGGGCCAACGTCCTGACTTTC
.	TRBV2	.	TRBJ1-1	CANSGQEGTEAFF	TGTGCCAACTCGGGGCAGGAGGGCACTGAAGCTTTCTTT
once	TRBV5-1	TRBD2	TRBJ2-7	CASSGLAVDEQYF	TGCGCCAGCAGCGGACTAGCGGTGGACGAGCAGTACTTC
once	TRBV5-6	.	TRBJ1-2	CASSFNGWGYTF	TGTGCCAGCAGCTTTAACGGTTGGGGCTACACCTTC
once	TRBV4-1	.	TRBJ2-5	CASSQGTAQETQYF	TGCGCCAGCAGCCAAGGGACAGCCCAAGAGACCCAGTACTTC
.	TRBV7-9	.	TRBJ2-1	CASSFLGYNEQFF	TGTGCCAGCAGCTTTCTGGGGTACAATGAGCAGTTCTTC
.	TRBV10-3	TRBD2	TRBJ2-5	CAISLGLAGGSQETQYF	TGTGCCATCAGCCTGGGACTAGCGGGAGGTTCACAAGAGACCCAGTACTTC
.	TRBV5-1	TRBD2	TRBJ2-5	CASSPTSGRAGETQYF	TGCGCCAGCAGCCCGACTAGCGGGAGGGCCGGGGAGACCCAGTACTTC
.	TRBV28	.	TRBJ1-6	CASSSTTGDNSPLHF	TGTGCCAGCAGTTCCACGACAGGAGATAATTCACCCCTCCACTTT
.	TRBV19	TRBD1	TRBJ2-2	CATTTDQDRITGELFF	TGTGCCACAACTACAGACCAGGACAGGATCACCGGGGAGCTGTTTTTT
.	TRBV9	TRBD1	TRBJ1-4	CASSVRGRDEKLFF	TGTGCCAGCAGCGTCAGGGGGCGCGACGAAAAACTGTTTTTT
.	TRBV6-5	.	TRBJ2-1	CASSRDLNSYNEQFF	TGTGCCAGCAGCCGGGACTTAAACTCCTACAATGAGCAGTTCTTC
.	TRBV28	TRBD1	TRBJ1-1	CASSREGQGDGTEAFF	TGTGCCAGCAGTCGGGAGGGACAGGGGGATGGCACTGAAGCTTTCTTT
.	TRBV7-8	.	TRBJ2-5	CASSLGQGRSETQYF	TGTGCCAGCAGCTTAGGGCAGGGGAGGAGTGAGACCCAGTACTTC
.	TRBV27	TRBD2	TRBJ2-1	CASSPQREGYNEQFF	TGTGCCAGCAGTCCCCAGCGGGAGGGCTACAATGAGCAGTTCTTC
.	TRBV6-5	TRBD1	TRBJ1-5	CASSRQGAKDQPQHF	TGTGCCAGCAGCCGACAGGGGGCTAAGGATCAGCCCCAGCATTTT
.	TRBV5-1	.	TRBJ1-1	CASSFDGSTEAFF	TGCGCCAGCAGCTTCGATGGGAGTACTGAAGCTTTCTTT
.	TRBV18	.	TRBJ2-5	CASSTTTSPGGETQYF	TGTGCCAGCTCAACAACGACCAGCCCTGGCGGAGAGACCCAGTACTTC
.	TRBV6-5	TRBD1	TRBJ2-7	CASSFRQGNEQYF	TGTGCCAGCAGTTTCCGACAGGGTAACGAGCAGTACTTC
few	TRBV29-1	.	TRBJ1-3	CSGSLGNTIYF	TGCAGCGGCTCCCTCGGAAACACCATATATTTT
.	TRBV2	.	TRBJ2-7	CASSPPEEYEQYF	TGTGCCAGCAGCCCCCCCGAGGAGTACGAGCAGTACTTC
.	TRBV10-2	TRBD1	TRBJ1-2	CASNRGLGYGYTF	TGCGCCAGCAACAGGGGGCTGGGCTATGGCTACACCTTC
.	TRBV5-1	.	TRBJ2-3	CASSFVDTQYF	TGCGCCAGCAGCTTTGTCGATACGCAGTATTTT
.	TRBV7-9	.	TRBJ1-4	CASSLAGSEKLFF	TGTGCCAGCAGCTTGGCAGGGAGTGAAAAACTGTTTTTT
once	TRBV27	TRBD1	TRBJ2-7	CASRSGQVSYEQYF	TGTGCCAGCAGGTCGGGACAGGTCTCCTACGAGCAGTACTTC
.	TRBV2	.	TRBJ1-2	CASSQRGDYGYTF	TGTGCCAGCAGCCAACGGGGGGACTATGGCTACACCTTC
.	TRBV4-3	.	TRBJ2-7	CASSQDRFYEQYF	TGCGCCAGCAGCCAAGATAGGTTCTACGAGCAGTACTTC
.	TRBV5-1	.	TRBJ2-1	CASSPVLNEQFF	TGCGCCAGCAGCCCTGTCCTGAATGAGCAGTTCTTC
.	TRBV11-1	.	TRBJ2-5	CASGGGVVETQYF	TGTGCCAGCGGAGGGGGGGTCGTCGAGACCCAGTACTTC
.	TRBV5-1	.	TRBJ1-3	CASSLAPGRMSGNTIYF	TGCGCCAGCAGCTTGGCCCCAGGGAGGATGTCTGGAAACACCATATATTTT
.	TRBV19	TRBD2	TRBJ2-1	CASSMGLAGREQFF	TGTGCCAGTAGTATGGGACTAGCGGGACGTGAGCAGTTCTTC
.	TRBV29-1	.	TRBJ2-7	CSVVGTLAYEQYF	TGCAGCGTTGTTGGGACCCTCGCCTACGAGCAGTACTTC
.	TRBV6-5	.	TRBJ2-1	CASSYPPGEQFF	TGTGCCAGCAGTTACCCTCCTGGAGAGCAGTTCTTC
.	TRBV27	.	TRBJ1-1	CASTRSGGTEAFF	TGTGCCAGCACCCGATCGGGGGGCACTGAAGCTTTCTTT
.	TRBV11-2	.	TRBJ1-3	CASRGGFGNTIYF	TGTGCCAGCAGGGGGGGGTTTGGAAACACCATATATTTT
.	TRBV27	.	TRBJ2-5	CASSLSWGSQETQYF	TGTGCCAGCAGTTTATCGTGGGGCAGCCAAGAGACCCAGTACTTC